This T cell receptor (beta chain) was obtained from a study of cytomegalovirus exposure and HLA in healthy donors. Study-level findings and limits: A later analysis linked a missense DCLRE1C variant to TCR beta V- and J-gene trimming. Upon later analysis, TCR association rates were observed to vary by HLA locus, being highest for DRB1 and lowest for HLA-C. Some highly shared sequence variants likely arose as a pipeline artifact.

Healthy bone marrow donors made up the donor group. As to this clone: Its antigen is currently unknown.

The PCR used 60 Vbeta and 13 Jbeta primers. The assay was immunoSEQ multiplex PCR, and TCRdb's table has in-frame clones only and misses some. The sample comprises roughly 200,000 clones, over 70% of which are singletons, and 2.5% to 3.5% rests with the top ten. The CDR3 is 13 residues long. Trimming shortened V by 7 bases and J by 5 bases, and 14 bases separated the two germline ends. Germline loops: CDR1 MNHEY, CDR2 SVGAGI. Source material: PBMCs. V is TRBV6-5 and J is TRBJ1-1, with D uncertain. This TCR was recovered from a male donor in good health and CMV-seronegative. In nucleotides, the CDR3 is TGTGCCAGCAAAGTGGGGAGTAAGACTGAAGCTTTCTTT. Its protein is CASKVGSKTEAFF.